This section outlines one TCR beta chain sequence together with its context. The data derive from a study of CD8 T cells in Susac syndrome. The RNA input was roughly 0.45 to 1 ug, and it was reverse transcribed with random hexamers. The TCR beta CDR3 was amplified by immunoSEQ multiplex PCR across 54 Vbeta, 13 Jbeta. TCRdb itself ran the immunoSEQ multiplex PCR reads through MiXCR, one entry per CDR3 protein. The sample lists about 280,000 distinct CDR3 sequences, 70% to 90% seen once, with around 0.12% in the top ten. The multiple sclerosis controls consisted of treatment-naive patients with relapsing-remitting disease, either stable or active. Negative isolation yielded CD8+ and CD4+ T cells; FACS enriched TEMRA cells. Germline CDR1 and CDR2: SEHNR and FQNEAQ (reference sequence). V gave up 1 base and J gave up 2 bases, with 14 bases separating them. This CDR3 contains 16 residues.

The sample comprised CD8+ T cells from PBMCs. This clonotype originated in a human donor with multiple sclerosis. The gene calls are TRBV7-9 and TRBJ2-5; perhaps TRBD1 as D (5 bases). The CDR3 DNA follows: TGTGCCAGCAGCTTAGAGTCCGTAGCAGGGCAAGAGACCCAGTACTTC. Translation gives CASSLESVAGQETQYF.